A selection of T cell receptor beta chains follows, all from one sample in a study of monozygotic twins with inflammatory bowel disease. Each CDR3 protein gets one entry in TCRdb, which reprocessed the 5' RACE reads and gives no DNA. The sample table includes about 160,000 distinct CDR3 sequences. Sequenced sample: blood. These receptors were obtained from a human donor with ulcerative colitis or Crohn's disease, or a healthy co-twin of an affected twin (not recorded which). Both conserved end residues are part of each CDR3.

v_call,j_call,cdr3_aa
TRBV29-1,TRBJ2-5,CSVESGQQETQYF
TRBV28,TRBJ1-5,CASSSTGPGGPQHF
TRBV20-1,TRBJ1-5,CSASRGTNQPQHF
TRBV5-1,TRBJ2-5,CASSLVPGTGAETQYF
TRBV12-3/TRBV12-4,TRBJ2-7,CASSKGLAGYEQYF
TRBV5-4,TRBJ1-3,CASSSMLGSGNTIYF
TRBV5-1,TRBJ2-5,CASSPSGPATGETQYF
TRBV7-2,TRBJ2-5,CASSPGRETQYF
TRBV18,TRBJ2-7,CASSPGYMGSRGDEQYF
TRBV7-3,TRBJ2-1,CASSLGRTSYNEQFF
TRBV5-4,TRBJ1-6,CASSDRGGNSPLHF
TRBV18,TRBJ1-2,CASSPRTGESYGYTF
TRBV6-2/TRBV6-3,TRBJ2-4,CASSYYGKNIQYF
TRBV20-1,TRBJ2-1,CSALTSGGYNEQFF
TRBV21-1,TRBJ2-7,CASSKDIGQVQGEQYF
TRBV3-1,TRBJ2-5,CASSQNAGGPLYQETQYF
TRBV30,TRBJ2-2,CAWRQVLEGELFF
TRBV7-3,TRBJ1-4,CASSSTGGGNEKLFF
TRBV6-5,TRBJ2-3,CASSYLAGAHTDTQYF
TRBV12-3/TRBV12-4,TRBJ1-1,CASSPLIGTLGRAFF
TRBV4-1,TRBJ2-7,CASSAGAGGYEQYF
TRBV5-1,TRBJ2-5,CASSLGPGLDHQETQYF
TRBV20-1,TRBJ2-5,CSAPTSGNRRETQYF
TRBV5-4,TRBJ2-1,CASSTDSGSYNEQFF
TRBV18,TRBJ2-2,CATRTGRNTGELFF
TRBV10-3,TRBJ1-6,CAISEPGQDSSPLHF
TRBV6-6,TRBJ1-2,CASDQGSYGYTF
TRBV5-4,TRBJ2-1,CASKEGSSSGNEQFF
TRBV5-1,TRBJ2-3,CASSQSLAGGTDTQYF
TRBV6-2/TRBV6-3,TRBJ2-2,CASTGRGDTGELFF
TRBV10-3,TRBJ2-2,CAITNTGELFF
TRBV28,TRBJ1-2,CASSTPGQDYGYTF
TRBV20-1,TRBJ2-5,CSAPGQAEETQYF
TRBV7-9,TRBJ2-2,CASSLGVAGELFF
TRBV7-9,TRBJ1-4,CASSTKGGAGEKLFF
TRBV10-3,TRBJ2-7,CAISRDLDEQYF
TRBV19,TRBJ2-4,CASSILEGRVKNIQYF
TRBV12-3/TRBV12-4,TRBJ2-1,CASSFGQGANNEQFF
TRBV5-4,TRBJ2-7,CASSSTSGRKYEQYF
TRBV5-1,TRBJ1-1,CASSRGEYTEAFF
TRBV7-2,TRBJ2-5,CASSLGTAQETQYF
TRBV12-3/TRBV12-4,TRBJ2-1,CASSWETRSYNEQFF
TRBV20-1,TRBJ2-1,CSAPRRRNEQFF
TRBV7-2,TRBJ2-1,CASSSSGGRDEQFF
TRBV24-1,TRBJ2-3,CATSGDTVRTSGSPDTQYF
TRBV5-1,TRBJ1-1,CASSLAENTEAFF
TRBV20-1,TRBJ1-1,CSARDGMNTEAFF
TRBV27,TRBJ2-2,CASSFQTGNTGELFF
TRBV5-5,TRBJ2-7,CASSFPLQGLLLEQYF
TRBV20-1,TRBJ2-7,CSARDLRAFSEQYF
TRBV20-1,TRBJ2-3,CSASLGGGAEDTQYF
TRBV7-3,TRBJ1-2,CASSPAGRGSDGYTF
TRBV6-2/TRBV6-3,TRBJ2-5,CASSYEGSGSHQETQYF
TRBV12-3/TRBV12-4,TRBJ1-5,CASSLAGIGGFQPQHF
TRBV5-1,TRBJ1-3,CASSFTHRGSGNTIYF
TRBV5-1,TRBJ2-2,CASSRSLAGAANTGELFF
TRBV3-1,TRBJ1-6,CASSPGDSPLHF